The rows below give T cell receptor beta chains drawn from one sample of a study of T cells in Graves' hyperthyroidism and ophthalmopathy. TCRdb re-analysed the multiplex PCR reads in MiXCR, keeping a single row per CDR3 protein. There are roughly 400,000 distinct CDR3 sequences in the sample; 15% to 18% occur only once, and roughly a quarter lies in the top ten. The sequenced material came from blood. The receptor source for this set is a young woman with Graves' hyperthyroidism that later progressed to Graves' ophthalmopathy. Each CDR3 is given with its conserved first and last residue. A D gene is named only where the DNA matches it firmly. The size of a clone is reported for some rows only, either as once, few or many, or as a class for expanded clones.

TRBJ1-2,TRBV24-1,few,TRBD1,TGTGCCACCAGTGGGTCAGGGGGCGCAGACTATGGCTACACCTTC,CATSGSGGADYGYTF
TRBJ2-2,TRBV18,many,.,TGTGCCAGCTCACTTACTACCGGGGAGCTGTTTTTT,CASSLTTGELFF
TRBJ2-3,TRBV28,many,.,TGTGCCAGCAGTTTGTGGGGGGCCAACACAGATACGCAGTATTTT,CASSLWGANTDTQYF
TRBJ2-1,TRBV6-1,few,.,TGTGCCAGCAGTTGGGGCATGAGCGACTACAATGAGCAGTTCTTC,CASSWGMSDYNEQFF
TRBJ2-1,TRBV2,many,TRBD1,TGTGCCAGCAGCGGGGACAGGGGGAGCTCCTACAATGAGCAGTTCTTC,CASSGDRGSSYNEQFF
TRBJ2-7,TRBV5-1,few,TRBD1,TGCGCCAGCAGCTTCCAAGAGGACAGGGGTTCCGAGCAGTACTTC,CASSFQEDRGSEQYF
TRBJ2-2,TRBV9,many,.,TGTGCCAGCAGCGTCAGGGACGGTAGCACCGGGGAGCTGTTTTTT,CASSVRDGSTGELFF
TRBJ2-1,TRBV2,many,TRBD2,TGTGCCAGCGTGAGGGGAGGGGCGAATTTTGAGCAGTTCTTC,CASVRGGANFEQFF
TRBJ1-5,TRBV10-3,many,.,TGTGCCATCTCGGAGACAAATCAGCCCCAGCATTTT,CAISETNQPQHF
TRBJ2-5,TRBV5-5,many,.,TGTGCCAGCAGCTTGTTAGGGAACCAAGAGACCCAGTACTTC,CASSLLGNQETQYF
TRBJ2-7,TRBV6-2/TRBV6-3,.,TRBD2,TGTGCCAGCAGTTACGCTGGCGGGAGGAGGTACGAGCAGTACTTC,CASSYAGGRRYEQYF
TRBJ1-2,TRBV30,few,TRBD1,TGTGCCTGGACTTCGGGGACAGTCGGCTACACCTTC,CAWTSGTVGYTF
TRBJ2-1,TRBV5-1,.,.,TGCGCCAGCAGCTATGGACAGAGCTCCTACAATGAGCAGTTCTTC,CASSYGQSSYNEQFF
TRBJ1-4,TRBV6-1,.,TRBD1,TGTGCCAGCAGTCAGGGGGCGCCCGAAAAACTGTTTTTT,CASSQGAPEKLFF
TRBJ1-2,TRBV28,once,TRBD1,TGTGCCAGCAGTTCCGGGACAGGGGGCAGGGGCTACACCTTC,CASSSGTGGRGYTF
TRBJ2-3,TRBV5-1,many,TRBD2,TGCGCCAGCAGCTTGACGGTCCTAGCGGGGGTCACAGATACGCAGTATTTT,CASSLTVLAGVTDTQYF
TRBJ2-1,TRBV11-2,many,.,TGTGCCAGCAGCTTTAGTGAGCAGTTCTTC,CASSFSEQFF
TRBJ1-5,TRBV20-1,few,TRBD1,TGCAGTGCTGGTCAGGGGGCTGATGGCAATCAGCCCCAGCATTTT,CSAGQGADGNQPQHF
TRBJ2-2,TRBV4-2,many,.,TGTGCCAGCAGCCACGGGAACACCGGGGAGCTGTTTTTT,CASSHGNTGELFF
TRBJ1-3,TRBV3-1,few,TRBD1,TGTGCCAGCCGACAGGGGCCCTCTGGAAACACCATATATTTT,CASRQGPSGNTIYF
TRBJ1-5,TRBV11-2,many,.,TGTGCCAGCAGCGAGGACCGGTCATCGTCCCAGCATTTT,CASSEDRSSSQHF
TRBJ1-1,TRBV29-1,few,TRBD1,TGCAGCGTTTTCCTTAACAGGGGGCAGGACACTGAAGCTTTCTTT,CSVFLNRGQDTEAFF
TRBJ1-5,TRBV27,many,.,TGTGCCAGCAGCATCAGGGGTAGCAATCAGCCCCAGCATTTT,CASSIRGSNQPQHF
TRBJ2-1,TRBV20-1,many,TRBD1,TGCAGTGCTAGAGATCAGACAGGGGTGGACAATGAGCAGTTCTTC,CSARDQTGVDNEQFF
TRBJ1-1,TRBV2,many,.,TGTGCCAGCAGTGAAGCACATGCGGATTTTGAAGCTTTCTTT,CASSEAHADFEAFF
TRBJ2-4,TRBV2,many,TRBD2,TGTGCCAGCAGTGTGTCGGGAGGCGGAAACATTCAGTACTTC,CASSVSGGGNIQYF
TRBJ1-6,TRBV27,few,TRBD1,TGTGCCAGCAGTTTATCAGGGGGCGAATATTCACCCCTCCACTTT,CASSLSGGEYSPLHF
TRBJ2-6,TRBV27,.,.,TGTGCCAGCAGGCGCGGGGCCAACGTCCTGACTTTC,CASRRGANVLTF
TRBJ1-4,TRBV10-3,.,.,TGTGCCATCAGTGAGTCGGGGGGGGTCCGGAGTGAAAAACTGTTTTTT,CAISESGGVRSEKLFF
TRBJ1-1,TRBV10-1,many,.,TGCGCCAGCAGTGAGTCGCGCAGGGATAACACTGAAGCTTTCTTT,CASSESRRDNTEAFF
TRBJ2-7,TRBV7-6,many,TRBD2,TGTGCCAGCAGCTTAGCACGGGAGGGCCCCCTCGAGCAGTACTTC,CASSLAREGPLEQYF
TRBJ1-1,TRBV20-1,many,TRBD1,TGCAGTGCTAACAGGGGGACTGAAGCTTTCTTT,CSANRGTEAFF
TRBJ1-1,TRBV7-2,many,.,TGTGCCAGCAGCCAGGGACGGGCCACTGAAGCTTTCTTT,CASSQGRATEAFF
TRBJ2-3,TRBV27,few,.,TGTGCCAGCAGTTTTGGGGCTAGCGAGTACACAGATACGCAGTATTTT,CASSFGASEYTDTQYF
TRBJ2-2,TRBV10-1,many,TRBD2,TGCGCCAGCAGTGGGACTAGCGGGAGCACCGGGGAGCTGTTTTTT,CASSGTSGSTGELFF
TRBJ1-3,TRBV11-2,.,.,TGTGCCAGCAGCCCGGGACGGAGAAACACCACATATTTT,CASSPGRRNTTYF
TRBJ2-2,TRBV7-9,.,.,TGTGCCAGCAGCTTGAAGGGGAACACCGGGGAGCTGTTTTTT,CASSLKGNTGELFF
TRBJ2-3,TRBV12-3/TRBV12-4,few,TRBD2,TGTGCCAGCAGGGGGGGGAGAGACACAGATACGCAGTATTTT,CASRGGRDTDTQYF
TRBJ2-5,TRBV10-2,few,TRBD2,TGCGCCAGCAGTGAATCTAGCGGGGGCTGGGAGACCCAGTACTTC,CASSESSGGWETQYF
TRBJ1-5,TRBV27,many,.,TGTGCCAGCAGTGTGGACAGAGGAAATCAGCCCCAGCATTTT,CASSVDRGNQPQHF
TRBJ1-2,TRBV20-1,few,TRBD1,TGCAGTGCTTTCCGGACAGGGACCGACTATGGCTACACCTTC,CSAFRTGTDYGYTF
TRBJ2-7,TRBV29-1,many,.,TGCAGCGTCCAAAAAGGGGCAGGGAGACCCCCTCCTTGGCCCGAGCAGTACTTC,CSVQKGAGRPPPWPEQYF
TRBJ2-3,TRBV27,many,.,TGTGCCAGCAGCACTGACTACGTTTTGGCTAGAGCTAGCACAGATACGCAGTATTTT,CASSTDYVLARASTDTQYF
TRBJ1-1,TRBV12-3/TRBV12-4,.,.,TGTGCCAGCAGTTTGGGAGGGTGGGAGAGTGGTTTACGGGACACTGAAGCTTTCTTT,CASSLGGWESGLRDTEAFF
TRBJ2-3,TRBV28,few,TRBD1,TGTGCCAGCAGCCTCGGGACAGCTAACACAGATACGCAGTATTTT,CASSLGTANTDTQYF
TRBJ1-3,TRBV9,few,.,TGTGCCAGCAGCGTTGGTACTAACTCTGGAAACACCATATATTTT,CASSVGTNSGNTIYF
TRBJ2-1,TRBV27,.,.,TGTGCCAGCACCCGGTTGCGGAGCTCCTACAATGAGCAGTTCTTC,CASTRLRSSYNEQFF
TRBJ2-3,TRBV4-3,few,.,TGCGCCAGCAGCCAACAGGTCGATGTCGATACGCAGTATTTT,CASSQQVDVDTQYF
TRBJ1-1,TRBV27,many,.,TGTGCCAGCAGTTCCCGGACAGAAAGGAACACTGAAGCTTTCTTT,CASSSRTERNTEAFF
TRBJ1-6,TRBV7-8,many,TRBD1,TGTGCCAGCAGCTTGACAGGGAGGGATTCACCCCTCCACTTT,CASSLTGRDSPLHF
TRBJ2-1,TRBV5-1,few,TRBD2,TGCGCCAGCAGCCCGACTAGCGGGAGCCTTGAGCAGTTCTTC,CASSPTSGSLEQFF
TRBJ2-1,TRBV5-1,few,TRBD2,TGCGCCAGCAGCTTGGCCACCCTCTCTCAATATATAGCGGGAACCGTCTACAATGAGCAGTTCTTC,CASSLATLSQYIAGTVYNEQFF